The clone carrying this TCR beta chain appeared once. The antigen remains undetermined. This record belongs to a study of cytomegalovirus exposure and HLA in healthy donors. Whole-study results and caveats: Several of the most significant clusters were apparently associated with common viral pathogens in a later analysis. TCR beta V- and J-gene trimming was later associated with a missense DCLRE1C variant.

V dropped 3 bases and J dropped 3 bases, with 9 bases sitting between them. The CDR3 has 12 amino acids. Germline CDR1 is GTSNPN and CDR2 is SVGIG (reference sequence). PCR involved 60 Vbeta and 13 Jbeta primers. The repertoire was sequenced with immunoSEQ multiplex PCR; TCRdb's copy has only in-frame clones and lacks some. The data show about 260,000 clones, about four fifths seen once. The sequencing sample was made of PBMCs. The J gene is TRBJ2-7, the V gene TRBV30; no firm D call. The TCR originated in a woman aged 40 to 55 in good health and CMV-seropositive. CDR3: CAWSGGSYEQYF. For the CDR3, the DNA is TGTGCCTGGAGCGGCGGAAGCTACGAGCAGTACTTC.